This TCR beta chain was recovered during a study of spatial heterogeneity in lung cancer. MiXCR, applied by TCRdb to the 5' RACE reads, yields one record per CDR3 protein. Here the sample spans about 92,000 distinct CDR3 sequences, around 12% being singletons. This CDR3 has 19 amino acids. Trimming took 4 bases from V and 0 from J, leaving 21 bases between them. The V gene's germline CDR1 is MDHEN and CDR2 SYDVKM. Noted time point: sample taken at primary tumor resection. Unsorted whole RNA of tumor, nontumor lung or frozen PBMC was sequenced. This clonotype occurred many times. The sequence was collected from a male donor with early-stage non-small cell lung cancer. The V call is TRBV28, the J call TRBJ1-4, with D uncertain. The specimen was PBMCs, collected at surgery. CDR3 residues: CASSSIFPVGVSTNEKLFF. The CDR3 nucleotides read TGTGCCAGCAGTTCAATCTTCCCTGTCGGGGTCTCAACTAATGAAAAACTGTTTTTT.